This T cell receptor (beta chain) was sequenced for a study of siplizumab effects on memory and regulatory T cells. Study-level results: Apparently key alloresponse contributors, naive T cells also seemed more diverse than memory cells.

Remarks on this clone: The antigen is not known.

CDR1 MDHEN and CDR2 SYDVKM come from the germline V gene. V lost 6 bases and J lost 3; bases outside the gene matches: 9. The CDR3 contains 15 residues. Some clones are missing from TCRdb's copy, which holds only in-frame ones; the method was immunoSEQ multiplex PCR. The table has over 100,000 clones, roughly 90% seen once. V usage is TRBV28 and J usage is TRBJ2-7, with TRBD2 matching over 9 bases. The clonotype comes from a human donor in good health. Sequenced sample: CD4+ T cells sorted from blood. CDR3 DNA: TGTGCCAGCAGCTCATTCGGACTAGCGAGCTACGAGCAGTACTTC. Translation: CASSSFGLASYEQYF.